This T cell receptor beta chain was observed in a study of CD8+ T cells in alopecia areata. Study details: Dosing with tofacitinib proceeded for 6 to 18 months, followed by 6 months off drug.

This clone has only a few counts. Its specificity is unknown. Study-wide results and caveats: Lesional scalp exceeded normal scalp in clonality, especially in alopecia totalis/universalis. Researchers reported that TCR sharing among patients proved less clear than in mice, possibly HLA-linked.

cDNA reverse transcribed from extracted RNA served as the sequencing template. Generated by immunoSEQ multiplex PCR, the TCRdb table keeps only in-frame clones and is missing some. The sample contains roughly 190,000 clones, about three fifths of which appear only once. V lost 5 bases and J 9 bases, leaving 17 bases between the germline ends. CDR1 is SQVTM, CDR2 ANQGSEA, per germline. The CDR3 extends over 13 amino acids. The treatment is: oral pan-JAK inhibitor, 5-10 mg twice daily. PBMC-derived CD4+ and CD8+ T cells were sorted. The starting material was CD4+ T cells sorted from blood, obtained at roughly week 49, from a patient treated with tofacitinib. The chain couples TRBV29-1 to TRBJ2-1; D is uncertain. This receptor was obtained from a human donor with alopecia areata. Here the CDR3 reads CSVRGRQVPEQFF. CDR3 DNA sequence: TGCAGCGTTAGAGGAAGGCAGGTCCCTGAGCAGTTCTTC.